This T cell receptor delta chain is from a study of Vδ1+ human thymocytes. Study-wide results and limits: In the thymus, TRG and TRD repertoires looked highly polyclonal with Gaussian CDR3 lengths.

V lost 0 bases and J lost 0; bases outside the gene matches: 29. CDR3 length equals 25 residues. Per the germline V gene, CDR1 is TSWWSYY and CDR2 is QGS. On this clone: Its antigen is not identified. The identical CDR3 is also encoded by other nucleotide sequences in the sample.

Sequences come from RNA converted to cDNA by reverse transcription. Multiplex PCR used pooled V-gene forward primers and a constant-region reverse primer to amplify CDR3s. TCRdb reran clone calling via CATT on the multiplex PCR reads. Among about 75,000 delta-chain clones listed, about 35% were seen once. This chain connects TRDV1 to TRDJ1, with 9 bases matching TRDD2. Specimen: Vdelta1+ gamma-delta thymocytes from the thymus. The subset was: FACS-sorted CD3+ TCRalphabeta- TCRVdelta1+ TCRVdelta2- thymocytes. This receptor was taken from a boy younger than two who had congenital heart surgery. CDR3 amino acids: CALGELGLPTFSRQGGSEYTDKLIF. The CDR3 DNA sequence: TGTGCTCTTGGGGAACTAGGCCTTCCTACGTTCTCAAGACAAGGGGGATCTGAGTACACCGATAAACTCATCTTT.